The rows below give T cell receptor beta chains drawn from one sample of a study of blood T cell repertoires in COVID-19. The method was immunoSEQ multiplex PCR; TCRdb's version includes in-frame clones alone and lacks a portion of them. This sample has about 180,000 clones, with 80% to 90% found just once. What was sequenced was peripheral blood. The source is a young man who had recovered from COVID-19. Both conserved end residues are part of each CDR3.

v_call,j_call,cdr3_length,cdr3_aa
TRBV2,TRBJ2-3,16,CASSSGTSGRAATQYF
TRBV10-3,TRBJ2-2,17,CAISESTLTVNTGELFF
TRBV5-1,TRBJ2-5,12,CASSFQRETQYF
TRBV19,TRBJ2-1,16,CASSITTSGRAGEQFF
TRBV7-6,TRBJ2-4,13,CASSFGTQDIQYF
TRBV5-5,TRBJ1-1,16,CASSWADRGRNTEAFF
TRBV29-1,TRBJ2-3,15,CSAGGSGGPTDTQYF
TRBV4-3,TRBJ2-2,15,CASSQAGGPTGELFF
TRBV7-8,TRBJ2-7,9,CAGGGEQYF
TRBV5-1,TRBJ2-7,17,CASRPKAPGTGIHEQYF
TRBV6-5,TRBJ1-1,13,CASRGQLNTEAFF
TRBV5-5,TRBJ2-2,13,CASSLGSAGELFF
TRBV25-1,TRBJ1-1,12,CASSAGDVGAFF
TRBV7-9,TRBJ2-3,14,CASNPRGNGDTQYF
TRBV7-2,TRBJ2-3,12,CARLPRLHTQYF
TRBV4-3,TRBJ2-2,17,CASSQDPLAGVAGELFF
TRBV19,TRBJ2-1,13,CASSMGRANEQFF
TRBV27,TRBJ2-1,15,CASSLSGGPFNEQFF
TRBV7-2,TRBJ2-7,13,CASSPSGVDEQYF
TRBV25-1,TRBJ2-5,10,CASGEETQYF
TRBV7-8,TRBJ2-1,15,CASSSPIQGYNEQFF
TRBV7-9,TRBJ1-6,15,CASSPGAGMDSPLHF
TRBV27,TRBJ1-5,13,CASGSRGGATQHF
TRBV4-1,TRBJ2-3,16,CASSQELDRVLDTQYF
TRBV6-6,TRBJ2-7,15,CASRVFRERSYEQYF
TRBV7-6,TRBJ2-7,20,CASSEGGAFRVQAPFYEQYF
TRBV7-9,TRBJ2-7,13,CASSVGQGYEQYF
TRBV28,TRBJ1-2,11,CASSFEFGYTF
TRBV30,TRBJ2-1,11,CAWRGVTEQFF
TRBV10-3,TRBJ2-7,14,CATRAGGNSYEQYF
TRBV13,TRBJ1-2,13,CASSSNARGGYTF
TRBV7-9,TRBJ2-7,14,CASSLEGISYEQYF
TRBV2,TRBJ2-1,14,CASSDPRETYEQFF
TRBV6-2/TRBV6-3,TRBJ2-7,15,CASSGGDGVSYEQYF
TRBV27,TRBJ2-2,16,CASSLAGGRATGELFF
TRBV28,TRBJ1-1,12,CASSSSGREAFF
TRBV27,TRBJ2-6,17,CASSSQVHSSGANVLTF
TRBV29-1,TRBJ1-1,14,CSVEKPGGRTEAFF
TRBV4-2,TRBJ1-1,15,CASSRDLGANTEAFF
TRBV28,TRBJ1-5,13,CASNQDSNQPQHF
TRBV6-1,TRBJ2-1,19,CASSETRDRVVPTYNEQFF
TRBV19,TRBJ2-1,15,CASNPGGTTYNEQFF
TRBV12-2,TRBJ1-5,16,CASRFDLDSSNQPQHF
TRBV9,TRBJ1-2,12,CASSDLQGSNTF
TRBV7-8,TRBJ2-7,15,CASSTREGLWYEQYF
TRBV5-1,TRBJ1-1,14,CASSLSGTKSEAFF
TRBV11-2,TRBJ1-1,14,CASSLEVRQGKAFF
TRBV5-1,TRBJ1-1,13,CASSLASQGVAFF
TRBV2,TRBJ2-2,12,CASRQGVGELFF
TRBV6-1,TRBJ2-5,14,CASSEPGLGETQYF
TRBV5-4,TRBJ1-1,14,CASSKDRWNTEAFF
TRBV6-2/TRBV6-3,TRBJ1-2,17,CASSLQEWGDRNYGYTF
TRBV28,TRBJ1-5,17,CASSLWGQGTSNQPQHF
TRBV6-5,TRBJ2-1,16,CASSYSLATGGNEQFF
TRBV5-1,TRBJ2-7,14,CASSRTSGSYEQYF
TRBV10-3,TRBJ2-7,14,CAISDRDNSYEQYF
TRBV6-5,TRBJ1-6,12,CASSANNSPLHF
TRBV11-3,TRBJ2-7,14,CASSFKKSGREQYF
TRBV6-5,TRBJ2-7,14,CASRVDRGSYEQYF
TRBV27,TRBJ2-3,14,CASSLIWATDTQYF